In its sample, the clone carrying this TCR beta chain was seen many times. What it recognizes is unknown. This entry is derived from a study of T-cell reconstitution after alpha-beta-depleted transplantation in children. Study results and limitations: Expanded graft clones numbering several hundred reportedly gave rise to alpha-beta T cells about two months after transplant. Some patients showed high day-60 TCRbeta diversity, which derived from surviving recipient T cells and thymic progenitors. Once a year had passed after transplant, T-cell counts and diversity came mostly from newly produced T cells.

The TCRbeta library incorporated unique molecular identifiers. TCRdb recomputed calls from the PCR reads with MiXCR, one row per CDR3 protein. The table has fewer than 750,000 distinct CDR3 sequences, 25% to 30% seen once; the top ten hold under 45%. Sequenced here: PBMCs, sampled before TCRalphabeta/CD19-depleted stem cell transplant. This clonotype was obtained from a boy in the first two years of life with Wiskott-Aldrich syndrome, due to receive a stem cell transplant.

This chain's CDR3 is CASSSGLAGARETQYF. The DNA of the CDR3 is TGCGCCAGCAGCTCCGGACTAGCGGGAGCCCGCGAGACCCAGTACTTC. The V and J genes are TRBV5-1 and TRBJ2-5, with 13 bases that match TRBD2. The germline V gene has CDR1 SGHRS and CDR2 YFSETQ. V lost 3 bases to trimming and J lost 5 bases; unmatched junction nucleotides: 7. The CDR3 has 16 residues.